This TCR beta chain was profiled in a study of cytomegalovirus exposure and HLA in healthy donors. The PCR contained 60 Vbeta and 13 Jbeta primers. Some clones are missing from TCRdb's copy, which holds only in-frame ones; the method was immunoSEQ multiplex PCR. The sample holds fewer than 90,000 clones, about 73% seen once. In the case of this clone: Its antigen is currently unknown.

Study-level results: TCR association rates varied by HLA locus in a later analysis, with DRB1 highest and HLA-C lowest. Despite most TCR sequences being rare, some public TCRs occurred in many donors.

CDR3 length equals 14 residues. V lost 6 bases, J lost 9 bases, and 15 bases lay in between. Germline CDR1 and CDR2: SGHTA and FQGNSA. The clonotype was recovered from a woman in her 50s in good health and CMV-seropositive. The rearrangement joins TRBV7-2 to TRBJ1-6, with TRBD1 as a possible D gene (6 bases). The specimen was PBMCs. CDR3 protein: CASRQDRLSSPLHF. The CDR3 region has the DNA TGTGCCAGCAGACAAGACAGGTTAAGTTCACCCCTCCACTTT.